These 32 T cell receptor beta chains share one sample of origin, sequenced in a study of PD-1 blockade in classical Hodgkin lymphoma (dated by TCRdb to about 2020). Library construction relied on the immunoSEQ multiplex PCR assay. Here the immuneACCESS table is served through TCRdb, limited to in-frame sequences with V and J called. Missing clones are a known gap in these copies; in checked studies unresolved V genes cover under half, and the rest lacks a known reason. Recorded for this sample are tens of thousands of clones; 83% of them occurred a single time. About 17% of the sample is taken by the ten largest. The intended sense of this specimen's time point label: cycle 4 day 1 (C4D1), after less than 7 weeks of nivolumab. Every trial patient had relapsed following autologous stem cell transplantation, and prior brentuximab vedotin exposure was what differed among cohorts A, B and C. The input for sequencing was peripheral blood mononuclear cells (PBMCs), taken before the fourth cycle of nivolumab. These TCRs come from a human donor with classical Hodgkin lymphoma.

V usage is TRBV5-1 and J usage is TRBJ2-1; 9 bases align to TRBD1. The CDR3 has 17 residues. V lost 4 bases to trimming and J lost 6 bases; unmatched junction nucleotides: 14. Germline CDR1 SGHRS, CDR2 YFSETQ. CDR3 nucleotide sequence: TGCGCCAGCAGCGGAACAGGGGGCGGGGGCTATGGCAATGAGCAGTTCTTC. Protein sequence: CASSGTGGGGYGNEQFF. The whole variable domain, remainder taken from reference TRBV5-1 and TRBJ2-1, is KAGVTQTPRYLIKTRGQQVTLSCSPISGHRSVSWYQQTPGQGLQFLFEYFSETQRNKGNFPGRFSGRQFSNSRSEMNVSTLELGDSALYLCASSGTGGGGYGNEQFFGPGTRLTVL.

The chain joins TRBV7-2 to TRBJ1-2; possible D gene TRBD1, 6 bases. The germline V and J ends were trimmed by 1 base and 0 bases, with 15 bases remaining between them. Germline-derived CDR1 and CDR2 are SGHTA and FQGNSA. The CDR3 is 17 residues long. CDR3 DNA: TGTGCCAGCAGCTTAGGGTCCCAAGACAGGTCTAACTATGGCTACACCTTC. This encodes CASSLGSQDRSNYGYTF.

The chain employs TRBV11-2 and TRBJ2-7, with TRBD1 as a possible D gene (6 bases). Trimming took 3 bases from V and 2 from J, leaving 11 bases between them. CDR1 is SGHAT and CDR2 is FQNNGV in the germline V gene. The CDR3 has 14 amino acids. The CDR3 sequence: CASSFRDTAYEQYF. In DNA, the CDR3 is TGTGCCAGCAGCTTCCGGGACACAGCCTACGAGCAGTACTTC. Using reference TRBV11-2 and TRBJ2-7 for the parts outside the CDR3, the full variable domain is EAGVAQSPRYKIIEKRQSVAFWCNPISGHATLYWYQQILGQGPKLLIQFQNNGVVDDSQLPKDRFSAERLKGVDSTLKIQPAKLEDSAVYLCASSFRDTAYEQYFGPGTRLTVT.

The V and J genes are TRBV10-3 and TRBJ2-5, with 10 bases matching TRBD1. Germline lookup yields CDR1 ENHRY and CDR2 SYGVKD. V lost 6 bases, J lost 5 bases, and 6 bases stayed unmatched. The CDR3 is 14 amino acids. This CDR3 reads CAIRGGQGIETQYF. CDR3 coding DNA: TGTGCCATCAGGGGGGGACAGGGGATCGAGACCCAGTACTTC.

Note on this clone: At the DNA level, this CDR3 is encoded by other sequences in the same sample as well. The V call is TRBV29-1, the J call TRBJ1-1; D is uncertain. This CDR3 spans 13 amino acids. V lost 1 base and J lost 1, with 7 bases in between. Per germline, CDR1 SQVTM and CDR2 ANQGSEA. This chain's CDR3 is CSVEGQRNTEAFF. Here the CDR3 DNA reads TGCAGCGTTGAAGGCCAGCGGAACACTGAAGCTTTCTTT.

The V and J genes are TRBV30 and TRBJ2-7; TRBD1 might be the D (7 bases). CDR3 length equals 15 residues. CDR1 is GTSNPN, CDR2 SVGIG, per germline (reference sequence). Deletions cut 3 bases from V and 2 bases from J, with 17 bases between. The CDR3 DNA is TGTGCCTGGAGCAGGGGGGACAGTCTACCCTACGAGCAGTACTTC. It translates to CAWSRGDSLPYEQYF.

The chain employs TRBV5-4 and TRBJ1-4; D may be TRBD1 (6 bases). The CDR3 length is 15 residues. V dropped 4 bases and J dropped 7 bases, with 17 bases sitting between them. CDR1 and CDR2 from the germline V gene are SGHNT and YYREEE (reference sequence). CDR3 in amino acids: CASSPSRGLGEKLFF. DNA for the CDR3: TGTGCCAGCAGCCCTAGCAGGGGTTTAGGTGAAAAACTGTTTTTT.

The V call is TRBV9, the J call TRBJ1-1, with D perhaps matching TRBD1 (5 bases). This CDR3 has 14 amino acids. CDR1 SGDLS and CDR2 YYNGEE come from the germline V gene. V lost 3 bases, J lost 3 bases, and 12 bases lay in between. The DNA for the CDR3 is TGTGCCAGCAGCGAGCGGGGGAGTTACACTGAAGCTTTCTTT. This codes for CASSERGSYTEAFF.

CDR3 DNA sequence: TGTGCCAGCAGCCCGGGACTCCTGACCTACGAGCAGTACTTC. It yields the protein CASSPGLLTYEQYF. The rearrangement joins TRBV7-3 to TRBJ2-7, with D tentatively TRBD2 (6 bases). CDR1 is SGHTA, CDR2 FQGTGA, per germline. This CDR3 region has 14 residues. V was trimmed by 5 bases and J by 2 bases, leaving 13 bases between them. The entire variable domain, with the rest obtained from reference TRBV7-3 and TRBJ2-7, is as follows: GAGVSQTPSNKVTEKGKYVELRCDPISGHTALYWYRQSLGQGPEFLIYFQGTGAADDSGLPNDRFFAVRPEGSVSTLKIQRTERGDSAVYLCASSPGLLTYEQYFGPGTRLTVT.

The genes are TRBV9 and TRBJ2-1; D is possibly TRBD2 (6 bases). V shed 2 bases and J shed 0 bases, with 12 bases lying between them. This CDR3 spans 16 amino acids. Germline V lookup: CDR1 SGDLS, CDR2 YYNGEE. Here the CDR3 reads CASSVYGSSSYNEQFF. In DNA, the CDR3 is TGTGCCAGCAGCGTCTACGGGAGTAGCTCCTACAATGAGCAGTTCTTC.

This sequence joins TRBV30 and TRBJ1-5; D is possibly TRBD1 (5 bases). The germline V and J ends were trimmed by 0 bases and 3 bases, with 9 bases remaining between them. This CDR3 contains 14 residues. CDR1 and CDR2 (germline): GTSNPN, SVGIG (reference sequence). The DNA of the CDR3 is TGTGCCTGGAGTGTAGTACAGGCCAATCAGCCCCAGCATTTT. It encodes CAWSVVQANQPQHF. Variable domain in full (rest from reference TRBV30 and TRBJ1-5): SQTIHQWPATLVQPVGSPLSLECTVEGTSNPNLYWYRQAAGRGLQLLFYSVGIGQISSEVPQNLSASRPQDRQFILSSKKLLLSDSGFYLCAWSVVQANQPQHFGDGTRLSIL.

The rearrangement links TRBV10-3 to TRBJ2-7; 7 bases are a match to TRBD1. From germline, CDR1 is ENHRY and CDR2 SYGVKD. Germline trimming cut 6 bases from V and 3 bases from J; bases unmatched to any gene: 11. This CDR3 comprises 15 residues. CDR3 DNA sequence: TGTGCCATCAGCAGCCCCGGGACAGAAGGCTACGAGCAGTACTTC. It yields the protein CAISSPGTEGYEQYF.

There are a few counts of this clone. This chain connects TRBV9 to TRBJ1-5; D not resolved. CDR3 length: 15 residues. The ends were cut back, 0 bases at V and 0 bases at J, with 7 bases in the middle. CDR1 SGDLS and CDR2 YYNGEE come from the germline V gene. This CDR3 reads CASSVGTFSNQPQHF. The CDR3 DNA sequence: TGTGCCAGCAGCGTAGGTACATTTAGCAATCAGCCCCAGCATTTT.

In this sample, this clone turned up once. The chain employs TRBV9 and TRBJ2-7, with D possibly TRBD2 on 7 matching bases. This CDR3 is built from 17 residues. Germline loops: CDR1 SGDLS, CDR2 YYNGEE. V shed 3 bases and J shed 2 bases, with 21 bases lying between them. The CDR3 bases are TGTGCCAGCAGCGGAGCTGGGGGGGCGTCCCTAACCTACGAGCAGTACTTC. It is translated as CASSGAGGASLTYEQYF.

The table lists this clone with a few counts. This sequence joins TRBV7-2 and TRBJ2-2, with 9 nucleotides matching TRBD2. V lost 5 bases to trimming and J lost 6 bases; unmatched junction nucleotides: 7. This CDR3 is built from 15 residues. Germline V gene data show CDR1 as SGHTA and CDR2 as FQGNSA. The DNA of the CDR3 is TGTGCCAGCAGCCCTCTAGCGGGAAGTGCCGGGGAGCTGTTTTTT. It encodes CASSPLAGSAGELFF. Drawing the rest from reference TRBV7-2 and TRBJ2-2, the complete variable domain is GAGVSQSPSNKVTEKGKDVELRCDPISGHTALYWYRQSLGQGLEFLIYFQGNSAPDKSGLPSDRFSAERTGGSVSTLTIQRTQQEDSAVYLCASSPLAGSAGELFFGEGSRLTVL.

CDR3 in amino acids: CASSDSRAPVAQHF. In DNA, the CDR3 is TGTGCCAGCAGTGACAGTAGGGCTCCTGTGGCCCAGCATTTT. V usage is TRBV2 and J usage is TRBJ1-5; no clear D. The V end was cut by 3 bases, the J end by 11 bases, with 17 bases between. This CDR3 is 14 amino acids long. Germline lookup yields CDR1 SNHLY and CDR2 FYNNEI.

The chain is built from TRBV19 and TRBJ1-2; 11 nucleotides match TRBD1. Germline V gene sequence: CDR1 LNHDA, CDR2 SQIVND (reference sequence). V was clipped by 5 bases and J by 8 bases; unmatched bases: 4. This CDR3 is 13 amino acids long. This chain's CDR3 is CASSAGQGGGYTF. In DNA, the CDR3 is TGTGCCAGTAGTGCGGGACAGGGGGGCGGCTACACCTTC.

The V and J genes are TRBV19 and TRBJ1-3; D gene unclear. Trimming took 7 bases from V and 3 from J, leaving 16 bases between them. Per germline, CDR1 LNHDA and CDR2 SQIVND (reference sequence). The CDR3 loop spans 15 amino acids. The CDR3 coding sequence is TGTGCCAGTAAACCGGGTCCGGGCTTTGGAAACACCATATATTTT. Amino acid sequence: CASKPGPGFGNTIYF.

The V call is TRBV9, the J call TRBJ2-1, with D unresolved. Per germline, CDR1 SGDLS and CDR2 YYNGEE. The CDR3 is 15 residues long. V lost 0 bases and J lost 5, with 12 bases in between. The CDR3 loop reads CASSVGRLINNEQFF. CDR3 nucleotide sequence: TGTGCCAGCAGCGTAGGTAGACTCATAAACAATGAGCAGTTCTTC.

This CDR3 is CASSLYPSGSTNGELFF. CDR3 coding DNA: TGCGCCAGCAGCTTGTACCCTAGCGGCAGTACGAACGGGGAGCTGTTTTTT. The chain joins TRBV5-1 to TRBJ2-2, with 7 bases that match TRBD2. The CDR3 runs to 17 residues. J gave up 7 bases and V 1 base, and 13 bases lay outside the gene matches. The germline V gene encodes CDR1 SGHRS and CDR2 YFSETQ.

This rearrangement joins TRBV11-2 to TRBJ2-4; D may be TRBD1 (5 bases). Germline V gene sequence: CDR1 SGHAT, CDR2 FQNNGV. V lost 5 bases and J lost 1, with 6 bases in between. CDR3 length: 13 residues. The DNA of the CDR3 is TGTGCCAGCAGCCCAGGGGCCAAAAACATTCAGTACTTC. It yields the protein CASSPGAKNIQYF.

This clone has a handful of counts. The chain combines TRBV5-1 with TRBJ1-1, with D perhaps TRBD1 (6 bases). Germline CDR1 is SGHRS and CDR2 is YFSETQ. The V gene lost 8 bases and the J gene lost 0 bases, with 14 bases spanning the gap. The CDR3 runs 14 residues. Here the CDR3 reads CASEQGGMNTEAFF. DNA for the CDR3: TGCGCCAGTGAACAGGGAGGGATGAACACTGAAGCTTTCTTT.

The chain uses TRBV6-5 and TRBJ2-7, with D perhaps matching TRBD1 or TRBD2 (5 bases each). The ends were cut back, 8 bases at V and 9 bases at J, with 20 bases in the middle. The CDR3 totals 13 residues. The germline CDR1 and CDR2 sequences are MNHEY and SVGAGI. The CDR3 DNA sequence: TGTGCCAGCTCCTGGACATCCGGGGCTGGGCAGTACTTC. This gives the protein CASSWTSGAGQYF.

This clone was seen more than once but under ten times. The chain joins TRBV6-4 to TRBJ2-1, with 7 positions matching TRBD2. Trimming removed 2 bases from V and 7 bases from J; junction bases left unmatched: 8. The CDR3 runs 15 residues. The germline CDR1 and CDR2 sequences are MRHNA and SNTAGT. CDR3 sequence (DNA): TGTGCCAGCAGTGACGGTGGGCGGGAGCATAATGAGCAGTTCTTC. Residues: CASSDGGREHNEQFF.

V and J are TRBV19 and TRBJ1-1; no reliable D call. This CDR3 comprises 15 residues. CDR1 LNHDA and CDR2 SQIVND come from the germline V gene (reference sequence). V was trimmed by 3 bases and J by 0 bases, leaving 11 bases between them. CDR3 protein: CASSMWGTMNTEAFF. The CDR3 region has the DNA TGTGCCAGTAGTATGTGGGGAACAATGAACACTGAAGCTTTCTTT.

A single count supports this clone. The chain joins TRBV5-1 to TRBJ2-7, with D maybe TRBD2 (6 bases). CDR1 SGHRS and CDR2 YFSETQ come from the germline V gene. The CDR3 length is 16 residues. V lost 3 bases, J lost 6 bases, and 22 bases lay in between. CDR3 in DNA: TGCGCCAGCAGCTGGGGGTTTGGGGGAGGCTCAGGCGAGCAGTACTTC. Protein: CASSWGFGGGSGEQYF. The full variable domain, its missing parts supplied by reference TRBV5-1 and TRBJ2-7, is KAGVTQTPRYLIKTRGQQVTLSCSPISGHRSVSWYQQTPGQGLQFLFEYFSETQRNKGNFPGRFSGRQFSNSRSEMNVSTLELGDSALYLCASSWGFGGGSGEQYFGPGTRLTVT.

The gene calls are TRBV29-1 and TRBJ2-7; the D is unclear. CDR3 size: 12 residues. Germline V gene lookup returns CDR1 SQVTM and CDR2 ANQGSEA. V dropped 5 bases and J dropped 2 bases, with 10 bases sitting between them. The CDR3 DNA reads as TGCAGCGTTTCGGAGTCAGCCTACGAGCAGTACTTC. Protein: CSVSESAYEQYF.

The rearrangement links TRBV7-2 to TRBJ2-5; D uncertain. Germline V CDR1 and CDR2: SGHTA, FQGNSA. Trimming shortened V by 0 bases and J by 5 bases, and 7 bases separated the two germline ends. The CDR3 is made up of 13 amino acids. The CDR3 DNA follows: TGTGCCAGCAGCTTAGCCCGTGTGGAGACCCAGTACTTC. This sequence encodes CASSLARVETQYF.

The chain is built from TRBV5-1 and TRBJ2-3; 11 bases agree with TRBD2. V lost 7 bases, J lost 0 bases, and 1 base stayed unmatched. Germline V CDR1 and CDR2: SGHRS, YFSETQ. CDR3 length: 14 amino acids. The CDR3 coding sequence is TGCGCCAGCCGACTAGCGGGAAGCACAGATACGCAGTATTTT. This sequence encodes CASRLAGSTDTQYF.

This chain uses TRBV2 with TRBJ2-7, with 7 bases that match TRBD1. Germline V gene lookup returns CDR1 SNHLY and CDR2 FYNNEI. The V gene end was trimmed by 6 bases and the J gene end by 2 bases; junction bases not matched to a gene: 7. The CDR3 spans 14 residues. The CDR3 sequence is CASRAGTATYEQYF. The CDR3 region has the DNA TGTGCCAGCAGGGCCGGGACAGCTACCTACGAGCAGTACTTC.

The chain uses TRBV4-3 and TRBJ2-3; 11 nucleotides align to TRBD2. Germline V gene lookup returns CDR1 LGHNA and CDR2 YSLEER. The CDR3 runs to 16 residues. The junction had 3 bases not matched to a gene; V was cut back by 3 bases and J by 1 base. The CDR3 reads CASSQGSGRGTDTQYF. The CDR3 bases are TGCGCCAGCAGCCAGGGTAGCGGGAGGGGCACAGATACGCAGTATTTT.

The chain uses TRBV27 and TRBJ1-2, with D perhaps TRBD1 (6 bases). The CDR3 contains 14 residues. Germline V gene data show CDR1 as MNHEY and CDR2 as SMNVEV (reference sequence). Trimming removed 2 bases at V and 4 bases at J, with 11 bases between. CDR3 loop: CASSLTGRPYGYTF. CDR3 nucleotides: TGTGCCAGCAGTTTAACAGGGCGCCCCTATGGCTACACCTTC.